This T cell receptor (beta chain) was recovered during a study of blood T cell repertoires in COVID-19. Study overall: The origin of the acute and convalescent COVID-19 samples was the United States, Italy and Spain.

Trimming took off 8 bases at V and 3 bases at J, with 10 bases between the two ends. The V gene's germline CDR1 is MNHEY and CDR2 SMNVEV (reference sequence). The CDR3 is 12 residues long. In the original processing: How many nucleated cells were present was estimated from reference gene primer amplification. Clones were sequenced by immunoSEQ multiplex PCR, and TCRdb holds only the in-frame ones, with some missing. That table supplies the V and J calls and clone size; D and trimming were determined from the DNA. Here the sample spans around 120,000 clones, 60% to 85% being singletons. Input material: peripheral blood. The V gene is TRBV27, the J gene TRBJ1-1; D not resolved. This receptor was obtained from a human donor with acute or convalescent COVID-19. The donor label of this sample is uncertain. CDR3 nucleotides: TGTGCCAGCGGTCACAGAGACACTGAAGCTTTCTTT. It encodes CASGHRDTEAFF.